This T cell receptor (beta chain) was retrieved from a study of metastatic and nonmetastatic thyroid tumors. Background on the study: Malignant thyroid and benign thyroid patients provided blood and tumor or nodule tissue whose repertoires were compared. Study-wide results and limits: When malignant thyroid tumors were compared with benign nodules, TCR beta diversity was reportedly significantly higher in the malignant tumors. This held in both blood and tumor samples.

Not a single patient had been given any form of treatment at any point before undergoing thyroid surgery. At least ten counts were recorded for this clone. Its matching antigen is unknown. As originally analysed: A papillary thyroid cancer distant-metastasis classifier was built from CDR3 differences across clinicopathological groups. TCRdb reassembled clones from the PCR reads with MiXCR. TCRdb's processing, not the authors', yielded these V and J calls. The sample lists about 48,000 clones; 22% were seen once. Germline lookup yields CDR1 SGHTA and CDR2 FQGTGA. J gave up 5 bases and V 2 bases, and 4 bases lay outside the gene matches. The CDR3 loop spans 15 amino acids.

The receptor was isolated from a male donor with papillary thyroid cancer or a benign thyroid nodule (not recorded which). Some clones in this sample may be carry-over from other donors' samples. The gene calls are TRBV7-3 and TRBJ2-3, with 10 bases aligning to TRBD2. The material sequenced was blood. CDR3 loop: CASSLLAGEGDTQYF. CDR3 nucleotide sequence: TGTGCCAGCAGCTTACTAGCGGGGGAGGGAGATACGCAGTATTTT.